The 15 T cell receptor beta chains presented below share a single source sample, sequenced in a study of T-cell reconstitution after alpha-beta-depleted transplantation in children. Construction of the TCRbeta library involved unique molecular identifiers. TCRdb processed the PCR reads anew with MiXCR; each CDR3 protein has one entry. The data contain hundreds of thousands of distinct CDR3 sequences, 10% to 15% of them singletons. Specimen: PBMCs, mostly from graft donor cells, collected 360 days after TCRalphabeta/CD19-depleted stem cell transplant. These receptor sequences come from a male patient younger than 18 who had a stem cell transplant for acute myeloid leukemia, so the T cells may come from the graft donor.

The gene calls are TRBV9 and TRBJ2-1; 9 positions match TRBD2. The J segment lost 5 bases and the V segment lost 10 bases, leaving 16 bases of the junction unmatched. Germline values: CDR1 SGDLS, CDR2 YYNGEE. The CDR3 consists of 16 residues. CDR3 nucleotide sequence: TGTGCCGGGTTTCATACCGGGACTAGCCCTAACAATGAGCAGTTCTTC. Translated, it gives CAGFHTGTSPNNEQFF.

J is TRBJ2-7 and V is TRBV14, with D perhaps assigned TRBD1 or TRBD2 (7 bases each). The CDR3 covers 14 residues. V lost 3 bases and J 5 bases, leaving 14 bases between the germline ends. Germline values: CDR1 SGHDN, CDR2 FVKESK. CDR3 residues: CASSHEQGGDEQYF. CDR3 sequence (DNA): TGTGCCAGCAGCCACGAGCAGGGGGGGGACGAGCAGTACTTC.

The table lists this clonotype with a few counts. The rearrangement uses TRBV7-3 and TRBJ2-1; 9 nucleotides line up with TRBD1. Per germline, CDR1 SGHTA and CDR2 FQGTGA. After removal of 5 bases from V and 4 bases from J, the junction contained 9 bases not matched to a gene. The CDR3 sequence is 16 residues long. DNA of the CDR3: TGTGCCAGCAGCGCCCAAACGGGACAGGGATACAATGAGCAGTTCTTC. Translated: CASSAQTGQGYNEQFF.

This clonotype appeared a few times. The chain has TRBV5-1 and TRBJ2-2; 11 nucleotides match TRBD1. The CDR3 runs to 15 residues. Trimming removed 2 bases from V and 6 bases from J; junction bases left unmatched: 3. The germline V gene encodes CDR1 SGHRS and CDR2 YFSETQ. Here the CDR3 DNA reads TGCGCCAGCAGCTTCGGACAGGGGGCGGCCGGGGAGCTGTTTTTT. Its translation is CASSFGQGAAGELFF.

The chain uses TRBV11-2 and TRBJ2-7, with D tentatively TRBD1 (5 bases). The CDR3 runs to 14 residues. V was shortened by 5 bases and J by 2 bases, with 13 bases between the two germline ends. The germline gives CDR1 SGHAT, CDR2 FQNNGV. The CDR3 DNA follows: TGTGCCAGCAGCCTAGGGGCTGTTACCTACGAGCAGTACTTC. Amino acid sequence: CASSLGAVTYEQYF. The full variable domain, rest sourced from reference TRBV11-2 and TRBJ2-7, is EAGVAQSPRYKIIEKRQSVAFWCNPISGHATLYWYQQILGQGPKLLIQFQNNGVVDDSQLPKDRFSAERLKGVDSTLKIQPAKLEDSAVYLCASSLGAVTYEQYFGPGTRLTVT.

This clonotype has just a few counts. The V and J genes are TRBV12-3 or TRBV12-4 and TRBJ2-3; 13 bases match TRBD2. The CDR3 consists of 17 residues. Trimming removed 4 bases from V and 5 bases from J; junction bases left unmatched: 9. The CDR3 reads CASSWAQLAGGVDTQYF. The CDR3 DNA follows: TGTGCCAGCAGTTGGGCACAACTAGCGGGAGGGGTAGATACGCAGTATTTT.

This clonotype has just a few counts. The junction differs from germline at one of its ends, possibly a read error. The chain employs TRBV6-1 and TRBJ2-5; 14 bases agree with TRBD2. Germline V gene lookup returns CDR1 MNHNS and CDR2 SASEGT. This CDR3 spans 16 amino acids. The chain's CDR3 is CTSLGGGTSGSETQYF. CDR3 coding DNA: TGTACCAGCTTAGGGGGGGGGACTAGCGGGAGTGAGACCCAGTACTTC.

There are many counts of this clonotype. The V and J genes are TRBV4-2 and TRBJ2-5, with 7 bases that match TRBD1. The junction had 9 bases not matched to a gene; V was cut back by 0 bases and J by 5 bases. This CDR3 is built from 16 residues. The germline V gene encodes CDR1 LGHNA and CDR2 YNFKEQ. DNA of the CDR3: TGTGCCAGCAGCCAAGAAGGTAACAGGGGTTTGGAGACCCAGTACTTC. Encoded protein: CASSQEGNRGLETQYF.

The V gene is TRBV4-2, the J gene TRBJ2-1, with D tentatively TRBD2 (5 bases). The CDR3 contains 17 residues. V was clipped by 0 bases and J by 2 bases, with 14 bases between them. Germline-derived CDR1 and CDR2 are LGHNA and YNFKEQ. The CDR3 reads CASSQDNGDPPYNEQFF. In nucleotides, the CDR3 is TGTGCCAGCAGCCAAGATAACGGGGATCCCCCCTACAATGAGCAGTTCTTC.

The sample holds a few counts of this clonotype. The J gene is TRBJ2-1, the V gene TRBV7-2, with 7 nucleotides matching TRBD2. Germline trimming cut 4 bases from V and 6 bases from J; bases unmatched to any gene: 9. The germline V gene has CDR1 SGHTA and CDR2 FQGNSA. This CDR3 has 15 amino acids. The CDR3 loop is CASSSVAGWGNEQFF. The CDR3 bases are TGTGCCAGCAGCTCTGTAGCGGGTTGGGGCAATGAGCAGTTCTTC.

The gene calls are TRBV5-6 and TRBJ2-3, with 11 bases matching TRBD1. The germline V gene encodes CDR1 SGHDT and CDR2 YYEEEE. There are 21 residues in the CDR3. Losses at the gene ends were 1 base for V and 2 bases for J; bases not matched to a gene: 18. The DNA of the CDR3 is TGTGCCAGCAGCTTGCTACAGTGGCTAGGACAGGGGGCTCTTCCCACAGATACGCAGTATTTT. Its protein product is CASSLLQWLGQGALPTDTQYF.

This clonotype was seen at least ten times. This rearrangement joins TRBV9 to TRBJ2-1; possibly TRBD2 for D (5 bases). Germline V gives CDR1 SGDLS, CDR2 YYNGEE. The CDR3 is made up of 15 amino acids. Trimming cost V 0 bases and J 2 bases, with 9 bases left between them. CDR3: CASSVGASPYNEQFF. For the CDR3, the DNA is TGTGCCAGCAGCGTAGGGGCTAGCCCCTACAATGAGCAGTTCTTC.

J is TRBJ2-1 and V is TRBV20-1; TRBD2 matches at 8 bases. J was trimmed by 2 bases and V by 0 bases; bases with no gene match: 6. The V gene's germline CDR1 is DFQATT and CDR2 SNEGSKA (reference sequence). The CDR3 contains 16 residues. CDR3 sequence reads: CSARDGSGSAYNEQFF. The CDR3, as DNA: TGCAGTGCTAGAGATGGGAGCGGGAGCGCCTACAATGAGCAGTTCTTC.

There are a few counts of this clonotype. A junction boundary mismatches the germline segment, possibly from a read error. The J gene is TRBJ2-4, the V gene TRBV29-1; 10 bases are shared with TRBD2. Germline V gene sequence: CDR1 SQVTM, CDR2 ANQGSEA. The CDR3 is made up of 14 amino acids. The CDR3 coding sequence is TGCAGCGTTCCCAGCGGGAGGGCCAGAAACATTCAGTACTTC. Translation: CSVPSGRARNIQYF.

Only one count was recorded for this clonotype. A read error is possible here, since a much larger clone lies one base away. The genes are TRBV20-1 and TRBJ2-7, with unresolved D. Germline V CDR1 and CDR2: DFQATT, SNEGSKA (reference sequence). This CDR3 has 11 residues. The CDR3 nucleotides are TGCAGTGCTGGGATGGGTTACGAGCAGTGCTTC. This sequence encodes CSAGMGYEQCF.